This T cell receptor beta chain comes out of a study of T cell responses to AZD1222 COVID-19 vaccine (dated by TCRdb to the early 2020s). In the study overall: AZD1222 recipients whose second dose came at about 4 weeks and those whose second dose came at about 12 weeks were combined into one group, since spike-specific TCR depth and breadth did not differ between the two schedules. A total of 230 to 250 trial participants underwent TCR sequencing, of whom some 210 received two doses of AZD1222 and some 25 received two doses of the MenACWY control vaccine. Trial participants were enrolled by age into subgroups of 18-55, 56-69 and 70-plus years, and roughly 150, 30 and 60 TCR-sequenced participants, respectively, were included in these subgroups.

Overall study outcomes, separate from this receptor: CD4 TCRs associated with the vaccine covered the entire spike protein, and the dominant responses were in regions 160-218 and 743-854. Reportedly, close to half of the unique spike-specific TCRs recognized epitopes lying outside the regions that are mutated in the B.1.351 and B.1.1.7 variants. Spike-specific TCR breadth and depth rose significantly after two AZD1222 doses compared with day 0 and with MenACWY recipients. In the small 56-69-year group, the increase in depth fell short of significance, most likely because of low power. Because no day 14 peak-response samples were available, the repertoires could be characterized only after the peak T cell response. Conclusions about previously exposed vaccinees were limited because only five to seven AZD1222 recipients were SARS-CoV-2 seropositive at baseline. Participants were mostly white British and included more females than males, and it was suggested by the authors that clonal diversity may have been underestimated.

Concerning this clone itself: Its target antigen remains unknown. No much larger clone is present one base from it, and per-base qualities are unavailable.

The time point label of this sample denotes: baseline before first vaccination. Vaccinee samples came from UK trials COV001 and COV002, including a single-blind randomized controlled phase 2/3 trial of AZD1222 (ChAdOx1 nCoV-19) in healthy adults. For TCRbeta chain sequencing, PBMC samples were collected from trial participants at day 0 and at day 28 after the second dose. The CDR3 contains 12 residues, cysteine and phenylalanine counted. CDR3 DNA only is kept here, 36 bases in frame from base 1. Via the germline V gene, CDR1 is SGHRS and CDR2 YFSETQ. Trimming leaves V shorter by 8 bases and J shorter by 1 base, with the junction holding 2 bases beyond the gene matches. The CDR3 regions of human TCRbeta chains were analyzed by immunosequencing. For the original study's pipeline: TCRs in the repertoires were compared against a reference library of SARS-CoV-2-specific TCRs that had been generated with the MIRA antigen-specificity platform. Breadth was defined as the fraction of unique TCRs that were SARS-CoV-2-associated. Depth was defined as the fraction of total T cells that were SARS-CoV-2-associated. Each spike-specific TCR was assigned to its reactive spike region and to a CD4 or CD8 class using the MIRA data. Log10-transformed breadth and depth values were compared by one-way ANOVA with Sidak's multiple comparisons tests. Held by TCRdb, this immuneACCESS table contains in-frame sequences only and omits some clones. Under half of the omission traces to an unresolved V gene where checked; the cause of the rest is unknown. From that table come the V and J calls and clone size; the DNA was used to work out D and trimming. This sample lists a few hundred thousand clones; roughly 93% were detected once. The top ten clonotypes cover around 0.57% of the sample.

The chain employs TRBV5-1 and TRBJ1-1, with TRBD1 matching 7 junction bases. The starting material was peripheral blood, obtained on day 0 of AZD1222 vaccination. The sequence was collected from an adult in good health. DNA sequence: TGCGCCAGTCGACAGGGGAACACTGAAGCTTTCTTT. Its translation is CASRQGNTEAFF.